This T cell receptor (beta chain) was captured by sequencing in a study of identical twins. Study-wide findings and caveats: Monozygotic twin pairs showed more out-of-frame TCR alpha sharing than models estimated. High-abundance cord blood beta clonotypes had fewer insertions; memory repertoires showed none. Conclusions were based on cross-sectional statistical analysis, without following the same donors.

TCRdb reprocessed the 5' RACE reads with MiXCR, giving one entry per CDR3 protein. The sample yields around 1.7 million distinct CDR3 sequences, around 29% seen once. To note about this clonotype: Its matching antigen is unknown.

The sequence came from a newborn girl in good health. Sample: cord blood.

The CDR3 protein is CAISEQGKPGANVLTF. CDR3 nucleotide sequence: TGTGCCATCAGTGAACAGGGTAAGCCTGGGGCCAACGTCCTGACTTTC. The chain links TRBV10-3 to TRBJ2-6; perhaps TRBD1 as D (6 bases). The germline CDR1 and CDR2 sequences are ENHRY and SYGVKD. CDR3 length: 16 residues. V was trimmed by 3 bases and J by 2 bases, leaving 11 bases between them.